Presented here are 14 T cell receptor beta chains from one specimen sequenced in a study of blood T cell repertoires in COVID-19. Generated by immunoSEQ multiplex PCR, the TCRdb table keeps only in-frame clones and is missing some. The sample records 85,000 to 95,000 clones, 86% being singletons. The sequenced material came from peripheral blood. These receptors all come from a human donor in a cohort sampled during active COVID-19.

V is TRBV16 and J is TRBJ1-6; D not certain. V dropped 1 base and J dropped 13 bases, with 5 bases sitting between them. The CDR3 is 11 amino acids. Germline values: CDR1 KGHSY, CDR2 FQNENV. The CDR3 region has the DNA TGTGCCAGCAGCCAATTCGGTCCCCTCCACTTT. Its protein is CASSQFGPLHF.

CDR3 bases: TGTGCCATCAGAACGGACAGCTCTGGAAACACCATATATTTT. This translates into CAIRTDSSGNTIYF. The chain couples TRBV10-3 to TRBJ1-3, with D tentatively TRBD1 (6 bases). The ends were cut back, 6 bases at V and 0 bases at J, with 9 bases in the middle. Germline assignment: CDR1 ENHRY and CDR2 SYGVKD. The CDR3 length is 14 residues.

The chain combines TRBV28 with TRBJ2-7; D perhaps matches TRBD1 (6 bases). The CDR3 runs 14 residues. V dropped 6 bases and J dropped 6 bases, with 18 bases sitting between them. Germline loops: CDR1 MDHEN, CDR2 SYDVKM. Written as DNA, the CDR3 is TGTGCCAGCAGGCGGACAGCGGCAAATCCCGAGCAGTACTTC. As protein: CASRRTAANPEQYF. Combining the CDR3 with reference TRBV28 and TRBJ2-7 gives the whole variable domain DVKVTQSSRYLVKRTGEKVFLECVQDMDHENMFWYRQDPGLGLRLIYFSYDVKMKEKGDIPEGYSVSREKKERFSLILESASTNQTSMYLCASRRTAANPEQYFGPGTRLTVT.

V gene TRBV29-1 combines with J gene TRBJ2-7, with 7 positions matching TRBD1. Germline CDR1 and CDR2: SQVTM and ANQGSEA. CDR3 length: 12 amino acids. J gave up 6 bases and V 4 bases, and 6 bases lay outside the gene matches. CDR3 bases: TGCAGCGTTGGGGACAGCTCGGGCGAGCAGTACTTC. It yields the protein CSVGDSSGEQYF.

V usage is TRBV27 and J usage is TRBJ2-5; 9 nucleotides agree with TRBD1. The CDR3 is 15 residues long. Germline lookup yields CDR1 MNHEY and CDR2 SMNVEV (reference sequence). V gave up 5 bases and J gave up 5 bases; unmatched junction bases: 9. In DNA, the CDR3 is TGTGCCAGCAGTCTCGGGACAGGGTCTATCGAGACCCAGTACTTC. Residues: CASSLGTGSIETQYF.

The CDR3 is CASRYLSGGAETQYF. In nucleotides, the CDR3 is TGTGCCAGCAGATACCTGAGCGGGGGGGCAGAGACCCAGTACTTC. The rearrangement links TRBV7-8 to TRBJ2-5, with 10 bases identical to TRBD2. The junction had 8 bases not matched to a gene; V was cut back by 6 bases and J by 4 bases. The CDR3 spans 15 residues. Germline CDR1 SGHVS, CDR2 FQNEAQ.

The V call is TRBV18, the J call TRBJ2-7; 14 nucleotides agree with TRBD2. Germline V gives CDR1 KGHSH, CDR2 LQKENI. With V trimmed by 4 bases and J by 0 bases, 8 bases remained unmatched. CDR3 length equals 18 residues. In DNA form, the CDR3 reads TGTGCCAGCTCACTGGGGACTAGCGGGGGTTCTTCCTCCTACGAGCAGTACTTC. The encoded protein is CASSLGTSGGSSSYEQYF.

This chain links TRBV30 with TRBJ1-5; 8 bases fit TRBD1. CDR3 length equals 13 residues. Germline CDR1 and CDR2: GTSNPN and SVGIG (reference sequence). J gave up 7 bases and V 5 bases, and 7 bases lay outside the gene matches. The CDR3 DNA is TGTGCCTGGTCTTCAGGGGGCAGGCAGCCCCAGCATTTT. Translated: CAWSSGGRQPQHF.

This clone has just a few counts. The V call is TRBV5-6, the J call TRBJ1-5; perhaps TRBD1 as D (6 bases). Germline-derived CDR1 and CDR2 are SGHDT and YYEEEE. V lost 4 bases, J lost 3 bases, and 17 bases lay in between. This CDR3 has 16 amino acids. This chain's CDR3 is CASSPSWAGDNQPQHF. The DNA for the CDR3 is TGTGCCAGCAGCCCATCTTGGGCAGGGGACAATCAGCCCCAGCATTTT. The full variable domain, with the rest looked up from reference TRBV5-6 and TRBJ1-5, is DAGVTQSPTHLIKTRGQQVTLRCSPKSGHDTVSWYQQALGQGPQFIFQYYEEEERQRGNFPDRFSGHQFPNYSSELNVNALLLGDSALYLCASSPSWAGDNQPQHFGDGTRLSIL.

Concerning this clone: This same CDR3 is encoded by further DNA sequences in the sample. The chain uses TRBV21-1 and TRBJ2-7; the D segment call TRBD1 is taken from the table without a DNA check. TRBV21-1 is classified as a pseudogene. The CDR3 contains 14 residues. Here the CDR3 reads CASSKGQGDGEQYF. The CDR3 region has the DNA TGTGCCAGCAGTAAGGGACAGGGGGACGGGGAGCAGTACTTC.

The chain carries TRBV6-6 and TRBJ2-2; 7 nucleotides match TRBD2. Losses at the gene ends were 2 bases for V and 5 bases for J; bases not matched to a gene: 8. Looked up from germline, CDR1 is MNHNY and CDR2 is SVGAGI (reference sequence). This CDR3 comprises 16 residues. The CDR3 loop is CASSYGRASGTGELFF. CDR3 coding DNA: TGTGCCAGCAGTTACGGGAGGGCCTCGGGGACCGGGGAGCTGTTTTTT.

The rearrangement joins TRBV28 to TRBJ1-4; TRBD1 agrees at 8 bases. In germline, CDR1 is MDHEN, CDR2 SYDVKM. The V segment lost 4 bases and the J segment 3 bases; nucleotides outside the gene matches: 4. The CDR3 consists of 15 residues. CDR3: CASSSPGGSNEKLFF. The CDR3 nucleotides read TGTGCCAGCAGTTCCCCAGGGGGCTCTAATGAAAAACTGTTTTTT.

The chain uses TRBV7-9 and TRBJ2-5, with a possible D match to TRBD1 (5 bases). Germline-derived CDR1 and CDR2 are SEHNR and FQNEAQ (reference sequence). This CDR3 spans 16 amino acids. V was shortened by 5 bases and J by 4 bases, with 20 bases between the two germline ends. The CDR3 coding sequence is TGTGCCAGCAGCAAAACCCTTCAGGGTTGGGGAGAGACCCAGTACTTC. Amino acid sequence: CASSKTLQGWGETQYF.

This chain connects TRBV2 to TRBJ2-5; a weak D match, TRBD2 (6 bases). CDR1 SNHLY and CDR2 FYNNEI come from the germline V gene. This CDR3 is 13 amino acids long. The V end was cut by 7 bases, the J end by 2 bases, with 11 bases between. The chain's CDR3 is CASTEGGQETQYF. In DNA, the CDR3 is TGTGCCAGCACCGAAGGAGGGCAAGAGACCCAGTACTTC.